The TCR beta chain described here comes from a study of T-cell memory formation after mild COVID-19. About the research overall: The two donors had largely donor-specific TCR clusters.

This clonotype was seen a handful of times. What it binds is not known. V was pared by 3 bases and J by 0 bases, with 9 bases between. This CDR3 comprises 15 residues. CDR1 is SGHTA and CDR2 is FQGNSA in the germline V gene. Findings and caveats of the study: Most CD4+ clones that shrank were in CM and EM, while CD8+ ones turned up in EMRA.

TCRdb re-called the 5' RACE reads through MiXCR, storing one row per CDR3 protein. Among about 610,000 distinct CDR3 sequences listed, roughly 17% were seen once. The chain joins TRBV7-2 to TRBJ2-1; D ambiguous. The sequencing sample was made of PBMCs or a T cell subset sorted from them (not recorded which). This clonotype was obtained from an adult woman who had mild COVID-19 (a few samples of this study predate the infection). Cell type and time point are not known. The CDR3, as DNA: TGTGCCAGCAGCTTGTGGGCAAACTCCTACAATGAGCAGTTCTTC. Protein product: CASSLWANSYNEQFF.